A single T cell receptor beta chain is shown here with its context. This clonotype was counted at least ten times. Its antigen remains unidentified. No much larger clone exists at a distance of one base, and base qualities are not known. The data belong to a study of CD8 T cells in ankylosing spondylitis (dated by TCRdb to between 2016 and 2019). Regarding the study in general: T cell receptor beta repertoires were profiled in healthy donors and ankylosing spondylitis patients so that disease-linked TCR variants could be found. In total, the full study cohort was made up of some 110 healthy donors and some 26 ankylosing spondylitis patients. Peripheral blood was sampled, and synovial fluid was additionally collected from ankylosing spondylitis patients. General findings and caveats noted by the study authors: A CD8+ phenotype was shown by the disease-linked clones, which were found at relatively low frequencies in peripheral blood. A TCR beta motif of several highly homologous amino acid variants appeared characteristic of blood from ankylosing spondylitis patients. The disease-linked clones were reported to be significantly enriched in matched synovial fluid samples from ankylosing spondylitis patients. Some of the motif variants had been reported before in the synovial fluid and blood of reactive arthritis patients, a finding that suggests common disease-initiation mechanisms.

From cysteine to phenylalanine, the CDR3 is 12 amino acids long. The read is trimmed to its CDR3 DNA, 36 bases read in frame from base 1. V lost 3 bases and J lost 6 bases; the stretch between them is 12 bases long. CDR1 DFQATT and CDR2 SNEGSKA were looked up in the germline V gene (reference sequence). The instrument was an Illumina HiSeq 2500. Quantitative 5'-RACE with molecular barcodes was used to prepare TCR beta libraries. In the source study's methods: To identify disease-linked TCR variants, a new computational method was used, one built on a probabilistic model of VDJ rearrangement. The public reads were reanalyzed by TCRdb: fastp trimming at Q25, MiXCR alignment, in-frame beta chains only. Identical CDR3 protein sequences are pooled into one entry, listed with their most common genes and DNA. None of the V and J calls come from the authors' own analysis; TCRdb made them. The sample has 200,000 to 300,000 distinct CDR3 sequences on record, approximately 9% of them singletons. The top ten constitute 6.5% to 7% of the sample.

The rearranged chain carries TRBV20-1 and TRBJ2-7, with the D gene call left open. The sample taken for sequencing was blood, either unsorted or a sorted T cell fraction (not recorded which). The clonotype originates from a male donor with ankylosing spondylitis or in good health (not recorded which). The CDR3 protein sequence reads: CSASLRNIEQYF. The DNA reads TGCAGTGCTAGTCTCAGAAATATCGAGCAGTACTTC.